This T cell receptor beta chain was captured in a study of blood T cell repertoires in COVID-19. Repertoires were generated with immunoSEQ multiplex PCR, while TCRdb's copy carries only in-frame clones and drops some. In the table there are about 360,000 clones, about four fifths of which are singletons. This CDR3 has 16 amino acids. Trimming removed 4 bases from V and 3 bases from J; junction bases left unmatched: 4. Germline CDR1 KGHSH, CDR2 LQKENI. The sequence derives from a human donor with acute or convalescent COVID-19. The donor label of this sample is uncertain. The chain employs TRBV18 and TRBJ2-6; 9 positions match TRBD1. The sequenced material came from peripheral blood. CDR3 in DNA: TGTGCCAGCTCACTCAACAGGGGGCTTGGGGCCAACGTCCTGACTTTC. It yields the protein CASSLNRGLGANVLTF.